A single T cell receptor beta chain is shown here with its context. Its target antigen remains unknown. Per-nucleotide qualities are absent, and no much larger clonotype sits a single base away. The cohort was made up of approximately 670 healthy bone marrow donors. At the time of sampling, all cohort members were nominally healthy, though unrecorded immune exposures were likely present. The donor was CMV seronegative and belonged to the group of around 400 seronegative cohort members. A peripheral blood sample was collected from each donor, and TCR beta sequencing was performed on peripheral blood mononuclear cells. Genomic DNA was extracted from the blood cell samples with the Qiagen DNeasy Blood Extraction Kit. This record comes from a study of cytomegalovirus exposure and HLA in healthy donors (dated by TCRdb to the late 2010s). As for the study more broadly: In an earlier analysis of approximately 640 of the donors, 276 Gb of sequence data and about 110 million unique TCR beta sequences from about 179 million T cells were reported. An early release that covered fewer than 750 HLA-typed donors contained around 300 gigabases of sequencing data and 75 million to 100 million unique TCR sequences. Of the roughly 390 genotyped donors, over 70% fell in the genetic ancestry cluster associated with self-reported Caucasian donors. The study was designed to test whether signatures of past pathogen exposure could be identified by cataloging public T cell receptors. The study profiled the T cell repertoires of about 720 subjects by immunosequencing and related them to cytomegalovirus serostatus. A separate validation cohort of roughly 130 different subjects was used in addition to the roughly 700-subject first cohort. The study combined high-throughput TCR immunosequencing, statistical association of individual TCRs with disease status, and machine learning to predict cytomegalovirus infection status. In a later analysis, previously published TCR beta repertoires from roughly 710 donors were re-analyzed and high-resolution HLA genotyping was added so that TCR occurrence patterns could be studied. In the later analysis, no new phenotypic data were used to find candidate immune exposures; instead, reliance was placed on TCR beta sequences and their occurrence across donors. An earlier analysis of more than 450 of the donors used high-throughput TCR beta sequencing to judge whether each TCR beta V gene segment behaved as functional or pseudogenic. Alongside the repertoire data, information on donor age, sex, ethnicity and CMV serostatus was compiled. A later genetic analysis took genome-wide SNP genotypes for about three fifths of the 666 donors and used that subset as a discovery cohort. All discovery cohort repertoires had been generated on a single sequencing platform. Class I and class II HLA loci were covered by the typing at four-digit resolution. Typing coverage varied by locus: about 629-640 donors for A, B, C, DRB1 and DQB1; approximately 560 for DQA1; around 610 for DPA1; about 450 for DPB1. Several DR-DQ haplotypes were handled as single units for association and clustering because linkage in the cohort was strong. Among about 360 genotyped donors of the cohort, an average of approximately 240,000 unique TCR beta nucleotide sequences were sequenced per donor, roughly 18% of them non-productive. Points the paper makes about the study in general: A further reported finding was that TCR beta sequences accurately predicted the HLA-A and HLA-B alleles for most subjects in the first cohort. Roughly uniform sequencing depth across donors was assumed in presence/absence analyses, although this assumption may not hold. Several of the top co-occurrence clusters appeared to be linked to parvovirus B19, influenza, CMV and Epstein-Barr virus, according to a later analysis. Because HLA typing was missing for some donors at each locus, association tests included only the typed subset. In a later analysis, HLA-associated TCR beta chains showed more clonal expansion and lower generation probabilities than non-associated chains that were equally common. In a later analysis, the rate of TCR association differed among HLA loci, with DRB1 alleles having the most associated TCRs and HLA-C alleles having the fewest. A later analysis found that most CMV-associated TCR beta chains appeared HLA-restricted, with HLA associations seemingly driven largely by CMV exposure. In an earlier analysis of 500 to 650 of the donors, most TCR beta V segments appeared in productive rearrangements about 90% or about 30% of the time, broadly matching IMGT annotations. Strong co-occurrence of HLA alleles, especially DR and DQ, made assigning TCR associations to individual alleles difficult. Because counts were too low, 15 to 20 rarely observed V segments, including chromosome 9 orphons, were left out of the earlier analysis of 587 of the donors. According to the authors, the approach could potentially be generalized to other disease states and immunological phenotypes. Immune exposure information for the cohort was limited to CMV serostatus. The classifier was reported to diagnose cytomegalovirus status with high specificity and sensitivity in both the original cohort and the validation cohort. A later genetic analysis associated a missense DCLRE1C variant with V-gene and J-gene trimming of TCR beta chains, and an independent cohort replicated the association. A total of roughly 160 TCR beta chains were listed by the study as associated with cytomegalovirus. A few of the identified cytomegalovirus-associated TCR beta chains were confirmed in vitro to be specific for cytomegalovirus antigens. The cohort was sequenced for TCR beta chains only, and without alpha or paired-chain data the features that could be detected were limited. A group of highly shared sequence variants was considered likely to be a technical artifact of the sequencing pipeline. Correlated functional status among segregating V segments might reflect linkage disequilibrium, but an unknown experimental factor could not be ruled out. According to a later genetic analysis, donors in an Asian-associated ancestry cluster had fewer N-insertions in productive TCRs than the roughly 700-donor mean. A later analysis associated 16,951 TCR beta sequences with specific HLA alleles at a false discovery rate of 0.05. Because the 87-base-pair reads could not distinguish some IMGT-functional V segments, including TRBV6-2 and TRBV6-3, those segments were excluded. Most TCR sequences were seen in very few donors, while some public TCRs were found in many individuals.

The method behind the library was the immunoSEQ multiplex PCR assay. A mixture of 60 forward primers for TCR Vbeta segments and 13 reverse primers for TCR Jbeta segments was used in the multiplex PCR. The CDR3 region of rearranged TCR beta genes was amplified from genomic DNA with a multiplex PCR assay. The Illumina HiSeq System was used to sequence the amplified TCR beta libraries as 87-base-pair reads. The authors processed their data as follows. In a later analysis, some 80 million unique TCR beta chains were counted across the approximately 620 repertoires, and about 9.9 million of these chains were shared by at least two donors. A nearest-neighbor algorithm error-corrected the raw reads and collapsed the reads into unique sequences, merging closely related sequences to remove PCR and sequencing errors. CDR3 sequences were aligned to IMGT reference sequences to assign V, D and J gene segments. Each retained sequence needed at least a six-nucleotide match to both a V gene segment and a J gene segment. A rearrangement counted as productive if the CDR3 had no stop codons and remained in frame with V and J, and every other rearrangement counted as non-productive. Following IMGT convention, CDR3 was defined as the stretch from the second conserved V-encoded cysteine to the conserved J-encoded phenylalanine. The earlier analysis of 587 of the donors excluded sequences that lacked an unambiguous match to a single V gene segment. An earlier analysis of some 500 of the donors classified V segments as functional when productive rearrangements were above 56.7% and as segregating when the standard deviation between donors was above 5%. A statistical classification framework was built to diagnose cytomegalovirus status from the catalog of TCR beta chain sequences. A later analysis assigned V and J genes by comparing TCR nucleotide sequences with IMGT/GENE-DB human TR gene sequences. In a later analysis, CDR3 sequences and most-parsimonious VDJ recombination scenarios were assigned using the TCRdist pipeline. A later analysis defined each TCR beta chain by its CDR3 amino acid sequence plus V-gene family, and excluded reads lacking a unique V-gene family. To address suspected cross-contamination and a sequencing artifact, a later analysis removed 592 highly shared, low-generation-probability nucleotide sequences. A later analysis calculated a clonal expansion index for each public chain from normalized within-repertoire ranks of inferred template counts. A later analysis computed generation probabilities with a VDJ recombination model fitted to out-of-frame rearrangements, and checked the results against IGoR. Hypergeometric tests were used in a later analysis to score TCR-TCR, TCR-HLA and TCR-CMV co-occurrence, with a repertoire-size bias correction applied to the TCR pairs. In a later analysis, false discovery rates were estimated by permuting HLA or CMV assignments 20 times. In a later analysis, co-occurring TCRs were grouped using DBSCAN, and TCRdist sequence similarity was added for clustering within HLA-allele-positive subsets. Repertoires with fewer than 30,000 or more than 120,000 public chains, plus five repertoires with anomalous nucleotide sharing, were excluded from co-occurrence clustering. TCRdb mirrors the immuneACCESS table, restricted to in-frame sequences. Some clones are absent from its copies; in checked studies, under half trace to an unresolved V gene, and the reason for the others is unknown. V and J calls and clone size are as listed in that table; D and trimming were resolved from the DNA. The sample table contains some 96,000 clones; only one count was recorded for around 80% of them. Jointly, the top ten make up approximately 0.83% of the sample.

CDR3 length: 16 amino acids, cysteine to phenylalanine. The retained sequence is limited to the CDR3, 48 bases, with the frame set at the first base. CDR1 MGHRA and CDR2 YSYEKL were looked up in the germline V gene. The junction shows trimming of 0 bases on V and 0 bases on J, plus 12 bases between the germline ends. Material: PBMCs. Recombination joined TRBV4-1 with TRBJ2-7; the D gene is perhaps TRBD2, from 6 matching bases. The receptor was isolated from a woman in her fifties or sixties in good health and CMV-seronegative. The nucleotide sequence is TGCGCCAGCAGCCAAGATCCTAGCGTGGGCTCCTACGAGCAGTACTTC. Its translation reads: CASSQDPSVGSYEQYF.